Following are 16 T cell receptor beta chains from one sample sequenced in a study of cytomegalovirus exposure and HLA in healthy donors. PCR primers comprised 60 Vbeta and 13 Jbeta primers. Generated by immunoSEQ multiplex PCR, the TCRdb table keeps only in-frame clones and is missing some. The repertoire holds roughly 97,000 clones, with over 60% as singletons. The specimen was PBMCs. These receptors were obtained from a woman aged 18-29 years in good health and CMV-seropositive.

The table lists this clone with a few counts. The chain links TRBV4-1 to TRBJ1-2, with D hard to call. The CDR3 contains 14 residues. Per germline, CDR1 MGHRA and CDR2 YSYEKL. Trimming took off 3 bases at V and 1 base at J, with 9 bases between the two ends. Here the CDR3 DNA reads TGCGCCAGCAGCCATCCCTCTAGTAACTATGGCTACACCTTC. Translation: CASSHPSSNYGYTF.

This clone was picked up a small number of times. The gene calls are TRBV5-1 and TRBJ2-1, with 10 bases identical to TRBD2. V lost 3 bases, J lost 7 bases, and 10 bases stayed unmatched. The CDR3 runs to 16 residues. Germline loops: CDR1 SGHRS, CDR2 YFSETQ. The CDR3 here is CASSSNPSGSSNEQFF. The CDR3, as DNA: TGCGCCAGCAGCTCGAATCCTAGCGGGAGCTCAAATGAGCAGTTCTTC.

CDR3: CAISLREGETQYF. CDR3 in DNA: TGTGCCATCAGTCTAAGGGAGGGGGAGACCCAGTACTTC. This chain links TRBV10-3 with TRBJ2-5, with 7 bases aligning to TRBD2. Germline V gives CDR1 ENHRY, CDR2 SYGVKD. The ends lost 5 bases at V and 5 bases at J; junction bases unmatched: 5. The CDR3 has 13 residues.

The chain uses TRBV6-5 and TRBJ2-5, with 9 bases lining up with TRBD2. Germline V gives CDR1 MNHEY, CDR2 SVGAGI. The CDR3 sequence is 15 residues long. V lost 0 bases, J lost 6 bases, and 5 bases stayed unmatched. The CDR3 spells CASSYSVAGEKTQYF. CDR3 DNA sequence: TGTGCCAGCAGTTACTCTGTAGCGGGAGAAAAGACCCAGTACTTC.

The CDR3 DNA follows: TGTGCCAGTTCAGGACTAGCGGGAACCTACGAGCAGTACTTC. As protein: CASSGLAGTYEQYF. This chain connects TRBV28 to TRBJ2-7; 12 bases line up with TRBD2. Trimming removed 9 bases from V and 2 bases from J; junction bases left unmatched: 5. CDR1 is MDHEN and CDR2 is SYDVKM in the germline V gene. The CDR3 sequence is 14 residues long.

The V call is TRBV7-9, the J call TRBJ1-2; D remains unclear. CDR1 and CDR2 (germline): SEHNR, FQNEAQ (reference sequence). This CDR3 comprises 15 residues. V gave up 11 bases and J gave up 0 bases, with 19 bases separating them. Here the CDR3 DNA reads TGTGCCGGAGAGGAGGGTTGGAGATCTAACTATGGCTACACCTTC. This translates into CAGEEGWRSNYGYTF.

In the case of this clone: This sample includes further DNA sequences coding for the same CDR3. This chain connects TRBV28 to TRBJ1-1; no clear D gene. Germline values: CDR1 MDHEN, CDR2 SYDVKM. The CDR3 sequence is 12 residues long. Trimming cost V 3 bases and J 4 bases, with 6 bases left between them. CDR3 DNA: TGTGCCAGCAGTTTTCGCGGCACTGAAGCTTTCTTT. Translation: CASSFRGTEAFF.

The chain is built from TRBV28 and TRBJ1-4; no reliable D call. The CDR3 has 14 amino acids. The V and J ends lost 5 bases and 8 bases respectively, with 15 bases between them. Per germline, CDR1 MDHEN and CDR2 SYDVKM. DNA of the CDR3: TGTGCCAGCAGTACCCGGACCGGGATCGAAAAACTGTTTTTT. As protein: CASSTRTGIEKLFF.

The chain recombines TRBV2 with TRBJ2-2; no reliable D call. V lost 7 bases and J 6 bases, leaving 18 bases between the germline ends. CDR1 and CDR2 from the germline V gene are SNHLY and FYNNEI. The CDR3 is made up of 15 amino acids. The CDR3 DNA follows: TGTGCCAGCAAGTTGTCTAGTGGCTTCGCCGGGGAGCTGTTTTTT. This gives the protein CASKLSSGFAGELFF.

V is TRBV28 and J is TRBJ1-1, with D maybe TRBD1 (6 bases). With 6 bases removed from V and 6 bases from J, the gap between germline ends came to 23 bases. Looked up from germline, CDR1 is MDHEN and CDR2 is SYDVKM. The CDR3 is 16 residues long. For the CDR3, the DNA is TGTGCCAGCAGCTCAAGGGGGGGGCGGCCGAGGGCTGAAGCTTTCTTT. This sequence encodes CASSSRGGRPRAEAFF.

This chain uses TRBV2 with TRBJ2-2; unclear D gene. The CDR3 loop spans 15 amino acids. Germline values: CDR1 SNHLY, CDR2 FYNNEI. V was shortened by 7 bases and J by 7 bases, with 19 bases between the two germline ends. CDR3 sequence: CASNVGLTMNGELFF. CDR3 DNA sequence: TGTGCCAGCAATGTCGGGTTAACAATGAACGGGGAGCTGTTTTTT.

This chain's CDR3 is CATTIGYRGEKLFF. Written as DNA, the CDR3 is TGTGCCACGACCATAGGATATAGGGGTGAAAAACTGTTTTTT. This chain uses TRBV28 with TRBJ1-4; D perhaps matches TRBD1 (5 bases). Germline V gene data show CDR1 as MDHEN and CDR2 as SYDVKM. V was pared by 10 bases and J by 7 bases, with 19 bases between. The CDR3 contains 14 residues.

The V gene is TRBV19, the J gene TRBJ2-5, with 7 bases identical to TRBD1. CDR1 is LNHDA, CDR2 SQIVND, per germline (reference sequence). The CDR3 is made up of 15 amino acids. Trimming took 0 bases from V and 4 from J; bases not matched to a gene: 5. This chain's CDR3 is CASSIDPTGLETQYF. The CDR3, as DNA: TGTGCCAGTAGTATAGATCCGACAGGGTTAGAGACCCAGTACTTC. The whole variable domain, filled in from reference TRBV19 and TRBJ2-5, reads DGGITQSPKYLFRKEGQNVTLSCEQNLNHDAMYWYRQDPGQGLRLIYYSQIVNDFQKGDIAEGYSVSREKKESFPLTVTSAQKNPTAFYLCASSIDPTGLETQYFGPGTRLLVL.

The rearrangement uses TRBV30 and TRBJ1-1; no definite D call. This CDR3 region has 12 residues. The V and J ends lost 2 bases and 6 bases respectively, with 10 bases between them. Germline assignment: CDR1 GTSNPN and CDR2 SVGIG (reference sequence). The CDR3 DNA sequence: TGTGCCTGGAGTCGAGTGATAGCTGAAGCTTTCTTT. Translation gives CAWSRVIAEAFF.

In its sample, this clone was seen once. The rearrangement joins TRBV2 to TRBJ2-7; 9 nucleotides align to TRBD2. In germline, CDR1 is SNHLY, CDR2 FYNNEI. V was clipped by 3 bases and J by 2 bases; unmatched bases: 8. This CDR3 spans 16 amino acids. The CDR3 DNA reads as TGTGCCAGCAGTGAGATTAGCGGGAGTAGCGCCTACGAGCAGTACTTC. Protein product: CASSEISGSSAYEQYF.

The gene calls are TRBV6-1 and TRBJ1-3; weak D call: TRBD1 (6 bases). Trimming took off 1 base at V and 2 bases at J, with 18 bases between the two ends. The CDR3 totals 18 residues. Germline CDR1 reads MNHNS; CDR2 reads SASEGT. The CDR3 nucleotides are TGTGCCAGCAGTGAAGGGGGGGGCGGCGTGGGGACTGGAAACACCATATATTTT. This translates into CASSEGGGGVGTGNTIYF.